This record looks at one T cell receptor (beta chain) sequence and its context. It has no known antigen specificity. No base quality information exists; no much larger clone differs at one position. This sample is part of a study of Ad26.COV2.S vaccination and SARS-CoV-2 variants (dated by TCRdb to 2020 to 2023). With regard to the full study: Donors in the vaccine arm were drawn from COV1001, a multicentre, randomized, double-blind, placebo-controlled phase I-IIa trial testing Ad26.COV2.S in healthy adults. TCRbeta repertoire sequencing served as the tool for gauging how specific and how broad the SARS-CoV-2-reactive T cell receptors were following Ad26.COV2.S vaccination. Trial participants were randomized into five groups of five: low-dose or high-dose Ad26.COV2.S given once or twice, or placebo on both occasions. Throughout the experiments and outcome assessment, investigators stayed blinded to trial group allocation. The TCR-sequenced set comprised approximately 30 samples: around 20 Ad26.COV2.S vaccine recipients, 5 placebo recipients and 8 SARS-CoV-2 convalescent individuals. Ad26.COV2.S was given intramuscularly at 5x10^10 or 1x10^11 viral particles, as a single shot or as two shots 56 days apart. The study at large found these results: Spike-specific TCR breadth was higher in Ad26.COV2.S recipients than in placebo recipients (P = 0.0014). The authors noted that the TCR breadth and depth analyses may have underestimated total T cell responses. Non-spike TCR breadth was comparable between vaccine and placebo recipients, consistent with the vaccine containing only spike. The study lacked the statistical power to compare responses across vaccine doses or regimens. After vaccination, substantial breadth of spike-specific CD8+ and CD4+ T cell responses was reported.

The immunoSEQ Assay was used to sequence TCRbeta CDR3 regions. After extraction, genomic DNA underwent amplification by bias-controlled multiplex PCR, followed by high-throughput sequencing. The study's own analysis went as follows. To quantify the absolute abundance of every unique TCRbeta CDR3 region, sequences were collapsed and filtered. Usable DNA was measured by amplifying reference genes present in all nucleated cells, and TCRbeta template counts were normalized to that usable DNA to estimate T cell fraction. Repertoire TCRs were annotated as SARS-CoV-2-specific by exact matching of V gene, CDR3 amino acid sequence and J gene to a known reactive TCR set. The reference SARS-CoV-2 TCR set was derived from MIRA and filtered for enrichment in COVID-19-positive ImmuneCODE repertoires, a step that removed public or cross-reactive TCRs. Drawing on the MIRA antigens, annotated TCRs were analysed further at the level of specific ORF or position within ORF. Breadth was defined as annotated unique rearrangements over total unique productive rearrangements; depth was the summed frequency of those rearrangements. TCR breadth was compared between groups using two-sided Wilcoxon rank-sum tests. What TCRdb holds here is the immuneACCESS table cut down to in-frame rearrangements. Part of the clones is not present; checked against another copy, under half of the missing clones reflect an unresolved V gene, and the others are unexplained. V and J calls and clone size are those listed in that table; D and trimming were worked out from the DNA. For this sample the table gives approximately 350,000 clones, of which 80% to 90% were detected only once. The ten largest clonotypes hold around 3.6% of the sample.

What this sample's treatment or condition label stands for: 15 to 20 received Ad26.COV2.S at low or high dose, single or two shots; five or six received placebo; per-sample allocation not given. For vaccine and placebo recipients, repertoires were sequenced using samples collected on day 63 after the first injection. Cohort 1b enrolled about two dozen adults aged 18-55 years at a single site in Boston, USA, between 29 July and 7 August 2020. Ad26.COV2.S was a replication-incompetent adenovirus type 26 vector expressing a prefusion-stabilized SARS-CoV-2 spike protein from the original Wuhan strain. The CDR3 contains 14 residues, cysteine and phenylalanine counted. The retained sequence is limited to the CDR3, 42 bases, with the frame set at the first base. Trimming removed 2 bases from V and 1 base from J, leaving 8 bases between the germline ends. From the germline V gene, CDR1 is SGHDN and CDR2 is FVKESK.

The sample consisted of peripheral blood, taken in a trial of Ad26.COV2.S vaccine versus placebo. This sequence was found in a person aged 18-65 years who received the Ad26.COV2.S COVID-19 vaccine or a placebo. The V gene is TRBV14 and the J gene is TRBJ1-1, with the D gene call left open. The CDR3 region has the sequence CASSQKTKNTEAFF. In nucleotide form, the sequence is TGTGCCAGCAGCCAAAAGACAAAGAACACTGAAGCTTTCTTT.